This T cell receptor beta chain was observed in a study of CD8 T cells in ankylosing spondylitis. Each CDR3 protein gets one entry after TCRdb re-called the 5' RACE reads with MiXCR. Of around 280,000 distinct CDR3 sequences in the sample, 20% were seen once. Overall study findings and caveats: Significant enrichment of disease-linked clones was reported in matched ankylosing spondylitis synovial fluid. Reports of some motif variants in reactive arthritis synovial fluid and blood predate this one.

The sample holds a few counts of this clonotype. Its antigen remains unidentified. V lost 1 base, J lost 5 bases, and 12 bases lay in between. The CDR3 consists of 14 residues. CDR1 and CDR2 (germline): SGHRS, YFSETQ. This rearrangement joins TRBV5-1 to TRBJ2-5; D uncertain. The sample taken for sequencing was blood, either unsorted or a sorted T cell fraction (not recorded which). The sequence was collected from a male donor with ankylosing spondylitis or in good health (not recorded which). The CDR3 protein is CASSLIPLGETQYF. Written as DNA, the CDR3 is TGCGCCAGCAGCTTGATCCCCCTCGGGGAGACCCAGTACTTC.